The 31 T cell receptor beta chains reported below all come from one sample, sequenced in a study of cytomegalovirus exposure and HLA in healthy donors. The PCR made use of 60 Vbeta and 13 Jbeta primers. Using immunoSEQ multiplex PCR, the repertoire was profiled, and TCRdb retains in-frame clones only, with some absent. The sample lists some 70,000 clones, less than 80% seen once, with 3% in the top ten. Source material: PBMCs. Source of these receptors: a woman between 45 and 65 years old in good health and CMV-seronegative.

The gene calls are TRBV7-9 and TRBJ2-7; 10 nucleotides line up with TRBD2. Germline trimming cut 5 bases from V and 2 bases from J; bases unmatched to any gene: 6. CDR1 and CDR2 (germline): SEHNR, FQNEAQ (reference sequence). The CDR3 contains 15 residues. The CDR3 DNA is TGTGCCAGCAGCCGGACTAGCGGAGGGGCCTACGAGCAGTACTTC. This sequence encodes CASSRTSGGAYEQYF. The complete variable domain, with remaining parts taken from reference TRBV7-9 and TRBJ2-7, reads DTGVSQNPRHKITKRGQNVTFRCDPISEHNRLYWYRQTLGQGPEFLTYFQNEAQLEKSRLLSDRFSAERPKGSFSTLEIQRTEQGDSAMYLCASSRTSGGAYEQYFGPGTRLTVT.

The chain uses TRBV5-1 and TRBJ2-2; D is uncertain. Trimming pared 0 bases from V and 1 base from J, leaving 4 bases between. This CDR3 has 14 amino acids. CDR1 and CDR2 from the germline V gene are SGHRS and YFSETQ. The CDR3 here is CASSLAGNTGELFF. In nucleotides, the CDR3 is TGCGCCAGCAGCTTGGCAGGGAACACCGGGGAGCTGTTTTTT.

This clone was detected only a few times. The chain has TRBV6-5 and TRBJ1-3; the D is unclear. Looked up from germline, CDR1 is MNHEY and CDR2 is SVGAGI. The CDR3 totals 12 residues. V lost 8 bases to trimming and J lost 0 bases, with 5 bases between them. DNA of the CDR3: TGTGCCAGCGCGAGCTCTGGAAACACCATATATTTT. Its translation: CASASSGNTIYF.

This sequence joins TRBV5-1 and TRBJ2-1; TRBD2 matches at 12 bases. V shed 3 bases, J shed 7 bases, and the junction held 8 bases outside the gene matches. The CDR3 is 16 residues long. Germline CDR1 SGHRS, CDR2 YFSETQ. The chain's CDR3 is CASSSDGTSGFNEQFF. Here the CDR3 DNA reads TGCGCCAGCAGCTCAGACGGGACTAGCGGGTTTAATGAGCAGTTCTTC.

A few counts support this clone. The rearrangement joins TRBV6-5 to TRBJ2-3; TRBD2 is a possible D gene (6 bases). The CDR3 is 14 amino acids. Looked up from germline, CDR1 is MNHEY and CDR2 is SVGAGI. V gave up 6 bases and J gave up 5 bases, with 15 bases separating them. CDR3 amino acids: CASRRDGLGDTQYF. In nucleotides, the CDR3 is TGTGCCAGCAGGCGGGACGGTTTAGGAGATACGCAGTATTTT.

J is TRBJ2-7 and V is TRBV10-3; 8 bases align to TRBD2. This CDR3 contains 13 residues. The V segment lost 6 bases and the J segment 3 bases; nucleotides outside the gene matches: 4. Germline CDR1 is ENHRY and CDR2 is SYGVKD. The CDR3 reads CAISGGGDYEQYF. In nucleotides, the CDR3 is TGTGCCATCAGCGGGGGGGGAGACTACGAGCAGTACTTC.

The chain has TRBV2 and TRBJ2-3, with D possibly TRBD1 on 5 matching bases. With 7 bases removed from V and 0 bases from J, the gap between germline ends came to 11 bases. Germline assignment: CDR1 SNHLY and CDR2 FYNNEI. The CDR3 length is 14 residues. The CDR3 DNA is TGTGCCAGCAAAAGGGGTACTAGCACAGATACGCAGTATTTT. Translating it yields CASKRGTSTDTQYF.

The rearrangement uses TRBV18 and TRBJ2-3; no clear D gene. V shed 3 bases and J shed 0 bases, with 4 bases lying between them. Germline assignment: CDR1 KGHSH and CDR2 LQKENI. The CDR3 runs to 13 residues. CDR3 amino acids: CASSPPSTDTQYF. CDR3 nucleotide sequence: TGTGCCAGCTCACCCCCTAGCACAGATACGCAGTATTTT. Variable domain in full (rest from reference TRBV18 and TRBJ2-3): NAGVMQNPRHLVRRRGQEARLRCSPMKGHSHVYWYRQLPEEGLKFMVYLQKENIIDESGMPKERFSAEFPKEGPSILRIQQVVRGDSAAYFCASSPPSTDTQYFGPGTRLTVL.

This sequence joins TRBV5-6 and TRBJ2-7; 14 nucleotides agree with TRBD2. Losses at the gene ends were 4 bases for V and 2 bases for J; bases not matched to a gene: 5. In germline, CDR1 is SGHDT, CDR2 YYEEEE. The CDR3 runs 16 residues. The CDR3: CASSLGLAGGTYEQYF. The CDR3 DNA reads TGTGCCAGCAGCCTCGGACTAGCGGGGGGAACCTACGAGCAGTACTTC.

This clone was detected only a few times. This chain connects TRBV28 to TRBJ2-2, with 8 bases lining up with TRBD2. V gave up 4 bases and J gave up 3 bases; unmatched junction bases: 4. The CDR3 totals 15 residues. CDR1 is MDHEN, CDR2 SYDVKM, per germline. The CDR3 loop is CASSSGTRDTGELFF. Written as DNA, the CDR3 is TGTGCCAGCAGTTCAGGGACTAGAGACACCGGGGAGCTGTTTTTT. Full variable domain (outside the CDR3, taken from reference TRBV28 and TRBJ2-2): DVKVTQSSRYLVKRTGEKVFLECVQDMDHENMFWYRQDPGLGLRLIYFSYDVKMKEKGDIPEGYSVSREKKERFSLILESASTNQTSMYLCASSSGTRDTGELFFGEGSRLTVL.

This clone was found many times. This chain joins TRBV5-6 and TRBJ1-5; 7 bases agree with TRBD1. Trimming at V came to 2 bases and at J to 5 bases, leaving 7 bases not matched to a gene. The CDR3 has 15 residues. Germline CDR1 and CDR2: SGHDT and YYEEEE. The CDR3 spells CASSFTGARDQPQHF. The DNA for the CDR3 is TGTGCCAGCAGCTTCACAGGGGCCAGGGATCAGCCCCAGCATTTT.

The rearrangement joins TRBV9 to TRBJ2-7; 9 bases align to TRBD2. Germline-derived CDR1 and CDR2 are SGDLS and YYNGEE. After removal of 0 bases from V and 2 bases from J, the junction contained 0 bases not matched to a gene. The CDR3 covers 14 residues. The CDR3, as DNA: TGTGCCAGCAGCGTAGGACTAGCGGCCTACGAGCAGTACTTC. Its translation is CASSVGLAAYEQYF.

The chain uses TRBV6-6 and TRBJ2-7; D is ambiguous. This CDR3 comprises 13 residues. V lost 2 bases and J 2 bases, leaving 7 bases between the germline ends. The germline V gene has CDR1 MNHNY and CDR2 SVGAGI (reference sequence). The CDR3 sequence: CASSYDETYEQYF. In DNA, the CDR3 is TGTGCCAGCAGTTACGATGAGACCTACGAGCAGTACTTC.

The J gene is TRBJ2-3, the V gene TRBV29-1; D ambiguous. The length of the CDR3 is 13 residues. With 2 bases removed from V and 0 bases from J, the gap between germline ends came to 6 bases. Germline assignment: CDR1 SQVTM and CDR2 ANQGSEA. The CDR3 coding sequence is TGCAGCGTTGAAAGCCGTAGCACAGATACGCAGTATTTT. Amino acid sequence: CSVESRSTDTQYF.

The chain carries TRBV28 and TRBJ2-1, with TRBD1 identical over 10 bases. The V and J ends lost 7 bases and 4 bases, in that order; junction bases with no gene match: 10. Germline values: CDR1 MDHEN, CDR2 SYDVKM. This CDR3 contains 16 residues. CDR3: CASTDNRDRGYNEQFF. CDR3 in DNA: TGTGCCAGCACCGACAACCGGGACAGGGGATACAATGAGCAGTTCTTC. Filled out from reference TRBV28 and TRBJ2-1, the complete variable domain reads DVKVTQSSRYLVKRTGEKVFLECVQDMDHENMFWYRQDPGLGLRLIYFSYDVKMKEKGDIPEGYSVSREKKERFSLILESASTNQTSMYLCASTDNRDRGYNEQFFGPGTRLTVL.

The rearrangement joins TRBV4-2 to TRBJ1-4; unclear D gene. The CDR3 totals 16 residues. V lost 0 bases, J lost 7 bases, and 15 bases lay in between. Germline V gives CDR1 LGHNA, CDR2 YNFKEQ. Written as DNA, the CDR3 is TGTGCCAGCAGCCAAGATCGCCCCCGGGGTACTGAAAAACTGTTTTTT. This translates into CASSQDRPRGTEKLFF.

The chain uses TRBV5-1 and TRBJ1-1, with a tentative D call TRBD1 (5 bases). The CDR3 length is 13 residues. Germline assignment: CDR1 SGHRS and CDR2 YFSETQ. The V end was cut by 0 bases, the J end by 5 bases, with 8 bases between. In DNA form, the CDR3 reads TGCGCCAGCAGCTTGGCCAGGGTTACTGAAGCTTTCTTT. This gives the protein CASSLARVTEAFF.

This clone was counted once. The rearrangement uses TRBV5-1 and TRBJ2-7; maybe TRBD2 (5 bases). V was shortened by 5 bases and J by 6 bases, with 12 bases between the two germline ends. Per the germline V gene, CDR1 is SGHRS and CDR2 is YFSETQ. The CDR3 runs 12 residues. The CDR3 bases are TGCGCCAGCAGAACTCCGAGCGGCGAGCAGTACTTC. This sequence encodes CASRTPSGEQYF.

V and J are TRBV6-5 and TRBJ2-7, with 7 bases lining up with TRBD1. The CDR3 length is 13 residues. V dropped 2 bases and J dropped 4; count of bases not matched to a gene: 2. CDR1 and CDR2 from the germline V gene are MNHEY and SVGAGI. This chain's CDR3 is CASSYDRVYEQYF. CDR3 coding DNA: TGTGCCAGCAGTTACGACAGGGTATACGAGCAGTACTTC.

DNA of the CDR3: TGTGCCGCGGGGCTAGCGGGAGAGCTTTACGAGCAGTACTTC. This sequence encodes CAAGLAGELYEQYF. This chain joins TRBV6-5 and TRBJ2-7, with 10 bases identical to TRBD2. The germline V gene encodes CDR1 MNHEY and CDR2 SVGAGI. With V trimmed by 11 bases and J by 4 bases, 11 bases remained unmatched. CDR3 length: 14 amino acids.

The CDR3 DNA reads TGTGCCAGCAGTCAGGGGCAGCCTGAAGCTTTCTTT. The encoded protein is CASSQGQPEAFF. V gene TRBV28 combines with J gene TRBJ1-1, with D perhaps TRBD1 (6 bases). CDR3 length: 12 residues. Trimming shortened V by 5 bases and J by 6 bases, and 10 bases separated the two germline ends. CDR1 is MDHEN and CDR2 is SYDVKM in the germline V gene.

This sequence joins TRBV4-2 and TRBJ1-1; D may be TRBD1 (5 bases). Germline lookup yields CDR1 LGHNA and CDR2 YNFKEQ. The CDR3 is 15 amino acids. V was shortened by 3 bases and J by 1 base, with 12 bases between the two germline ends. In nucleotides, the CDR3 is TGTGCCAGCAGCCACAGGGCCGAGGAGAACACTGAAGCTTTCTTT. It is translated as CASSHRAEENTEAFF.

The rearrangement links TRBV5-4 to TRBJ2-1, with 12 bases fitting TRBD1. Trimming took 4 bases from V and 4 from J; bases not matched to a gene: 3. The germline CDR1 and CDR2 sequences are SGHNT and YYREEE (reference sequence). This CDR3 has 15 amino acids. In DNA form, the CDR3 reads TGTGCCAGCAGCACGGGACAGGGGGCTTACAATGAGCAGTTCTTC. Its protein is CASSTGQGAYNEQFF.

This chain connects TRBV2 to TRBJ1-5; D is uncertain. CDR3 length equals 15 residues. The germline CDR1 and CDR2 sequences are SNHLY and FYNNEI. The germline V and J ends were trimmed by 1 base and 6 bases, with 13 bases remaining between them. The CDR3, as DNA: TGTGCCAGCAGTGAAGGGTTGTTTCGGGGTCAGCCCCAGCATTTT. Translated, it gives CASSEGLFRGQPQHF.

This sequence joins TRBV4-3 and TRBJ2-1; 8 nucleotides align to TRBD2. V trimming: 0 bases; J trimming: 9 bases; junction bases outside the gene matches: 4. The CDR3 is 14 residues long. Germline CDR1 LGHNA, CDR2 YSLEER. The CDR3, as DNA: TGCGCCAGCAGCCAAGAGACGGGGGGGCCTGAGCAGTTCTTC. As protein: CASSQETGGPEQFF.

V usage is TRBV7-3 and J usage is TRBJ2-1, with 7 positions matching TRBD2. Losses at the gene ends were 5 bases for V and 3 bases for J; bases not matched to a gene: 10. The CDR3 spans 16 residues. The germline V gene encodes CDR1 SGHTA and CDR2 FQGTGA. The CDR3 here is CASSLVGGSVYNEQFF. CDR3 DNA sequence: TGTGCCAGCAGCCTTGTCGGCGGGAGTGTCTACAATGAGCAGTTCTTC.

This clone was observed a handful of times. The chain is built from TRBV18 and TRBJ2-7; 8 positions agree with TRBD1. The CDR3 length is 15 residues. Per the germline V gene, CDR1 is KGHSH and CDR2 is LQKENI. Losses at the gene ends were 5 bases for V and 2 bases for J; bases not matched to a gene: 8. For the CDR3, the DNA is TGTGCCAGCTCAGAAACACAGGGGGGTCCCTACGAGCAGTACTTC. This gives the protein CASSETQGGPYEQYF.

The chain combines TRBV4-3 with TRBJ2-7; 12 positions agree with TRBD1. The CDR3 length is 19 residues. Trimming at V came to 1 base and at J to 2 bases, leaving 12 bases not matched to a gene. Germline V lookup: CDR1 LGHNA, CDR2 YSLEER. The CDR3: CASSQGLGQGAFRAYEQYF. In nucleotides, the CDR3 is TGCGCCAGCAGCCAAGGTCTGGGACAGGGGGCTTTTAGGGCCTACGAGCAGTACTTC.

This clone was seen a single time. This rearrangement joins TRBV29-1 to TRBJ2-2, with a weak D call TRBD1 (6 bases). The germline V gene has CDR1 SQVTM and CDR2 ANQGSEA. The CDR3 runs to 12 residues. V was trimmed by 6 bases and J by 1 base, leaving 6 bases between them. CDR3 DNA: TGCAGCGTGGACAGGAACACCGGGGAGCTGTTTTTT. Protein sequence: CSVDRNTGELFF.

The V call is TRBV7-2, the J call TRBJ2-7; 7 bases match TRBD2. In germline, CDR1 is SGHTA, CDR2 FQGNSA. This CDR3 is 14 amino acids long. V dropped 5 bases and J dropped 3; count of bases not matched to a gene: 7. Written as DNA, the CDR3 is TGTGCCAGCAGCGCGGAAGCGGGACGCTACGAGCAGTACTTC. It yields the protein CASSAEAGRYEQYF.

The chain links TRBV30 to TRBJ1-1, with TRBD1 matching over 9 bases. Germline trimming cut 3 bases from V and 4 bases from J; bases unmatched to any gene: 6. Germline V gene sequence: CDR1 GTSNPN, CDR2 SVGIG (reference sequence). The CDR3 extends over 14 amino acids. This CDR3 reads CAWRAQGAGTEAFF. CDR3 nucleotides: TGTGCCTGGAGGGCACAGGGGGCTGGCACTGAAGCTTTCTTT.